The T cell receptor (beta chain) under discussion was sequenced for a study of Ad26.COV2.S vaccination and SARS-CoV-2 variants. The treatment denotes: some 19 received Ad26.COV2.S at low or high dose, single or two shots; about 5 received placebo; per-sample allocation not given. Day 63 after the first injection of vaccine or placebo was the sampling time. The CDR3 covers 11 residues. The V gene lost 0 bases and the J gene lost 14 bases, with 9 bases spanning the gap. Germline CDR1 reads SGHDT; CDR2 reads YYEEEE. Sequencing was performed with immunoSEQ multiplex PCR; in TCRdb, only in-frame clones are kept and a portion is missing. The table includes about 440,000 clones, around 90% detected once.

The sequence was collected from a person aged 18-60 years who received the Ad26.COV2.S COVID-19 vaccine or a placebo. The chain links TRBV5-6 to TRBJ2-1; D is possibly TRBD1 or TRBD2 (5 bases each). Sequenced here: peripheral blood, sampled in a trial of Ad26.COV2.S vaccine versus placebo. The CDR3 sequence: CASSLGGSKFF. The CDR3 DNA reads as TGTGCCAGCAGCTTGGGGGGGTCCAAGTTCTTC.